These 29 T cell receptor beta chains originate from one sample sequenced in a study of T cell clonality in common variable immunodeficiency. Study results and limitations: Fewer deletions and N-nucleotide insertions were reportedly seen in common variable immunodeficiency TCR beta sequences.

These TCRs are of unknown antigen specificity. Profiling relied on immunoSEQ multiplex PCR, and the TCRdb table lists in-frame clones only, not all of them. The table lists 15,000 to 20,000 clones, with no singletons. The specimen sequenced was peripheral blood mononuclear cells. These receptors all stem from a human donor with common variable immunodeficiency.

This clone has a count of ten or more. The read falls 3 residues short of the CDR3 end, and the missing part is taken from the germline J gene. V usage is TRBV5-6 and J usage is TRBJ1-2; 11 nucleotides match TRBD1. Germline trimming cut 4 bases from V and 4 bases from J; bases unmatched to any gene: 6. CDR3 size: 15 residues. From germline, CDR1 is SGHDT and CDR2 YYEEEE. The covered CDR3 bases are TGTGCCAGCAGCCGGACAGGGGGCGCGGGCTATGGC. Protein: CASSRTGGAGYG. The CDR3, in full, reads CASSRTGGAGYGYTF.

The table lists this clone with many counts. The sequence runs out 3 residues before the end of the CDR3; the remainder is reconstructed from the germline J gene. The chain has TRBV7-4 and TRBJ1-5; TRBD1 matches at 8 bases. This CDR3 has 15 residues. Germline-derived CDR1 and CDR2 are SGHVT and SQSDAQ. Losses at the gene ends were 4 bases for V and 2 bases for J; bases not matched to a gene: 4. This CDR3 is CASSSQGACNQPQHF. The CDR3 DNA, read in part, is TGTGCCAGCAGCTCGCAGGGGGCCTGCAATCAGCCC. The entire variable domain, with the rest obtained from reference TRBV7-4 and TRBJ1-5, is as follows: GAGVSQSPRYKVAKRGRDVALRCDSISGHVTLYWYRQTLGQGSEVLTYSQSDAQRDKSGRPSGRFSAERPERSVSTLKIQRTEQGDSAVYLCASSSQGACNQPQHFGDGTRLSIL.

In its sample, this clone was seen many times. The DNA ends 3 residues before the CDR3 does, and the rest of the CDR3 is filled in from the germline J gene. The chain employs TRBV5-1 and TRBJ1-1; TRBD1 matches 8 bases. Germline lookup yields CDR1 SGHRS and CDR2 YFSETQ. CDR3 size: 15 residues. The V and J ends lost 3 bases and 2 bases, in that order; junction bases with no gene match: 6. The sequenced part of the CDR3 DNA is TGCGCCAGCAGCTGGGAGGGACAGGCCAACACTGAA. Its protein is CASSWEGQANTE. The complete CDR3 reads CASSWEGQANTEAFF.

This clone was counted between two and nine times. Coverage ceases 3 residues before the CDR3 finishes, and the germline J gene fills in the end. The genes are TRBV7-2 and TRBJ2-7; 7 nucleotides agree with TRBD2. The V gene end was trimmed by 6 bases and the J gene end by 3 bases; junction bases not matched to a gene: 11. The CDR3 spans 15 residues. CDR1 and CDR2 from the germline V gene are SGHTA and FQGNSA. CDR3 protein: CASSVGEGRLYEQYF. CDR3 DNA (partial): TGTGCCAGCAGTGTCGGGGAGGGTAGGCTCTACGAG.

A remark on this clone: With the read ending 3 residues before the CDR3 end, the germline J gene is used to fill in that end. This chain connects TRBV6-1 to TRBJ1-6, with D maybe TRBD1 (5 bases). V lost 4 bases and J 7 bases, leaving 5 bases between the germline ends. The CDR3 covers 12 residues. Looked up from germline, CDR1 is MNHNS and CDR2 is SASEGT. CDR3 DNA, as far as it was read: TGTGCCAGCAGTGCAGGGAATTCACCC. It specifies CASSAGNSP. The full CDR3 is CASSAGNSPLHF.

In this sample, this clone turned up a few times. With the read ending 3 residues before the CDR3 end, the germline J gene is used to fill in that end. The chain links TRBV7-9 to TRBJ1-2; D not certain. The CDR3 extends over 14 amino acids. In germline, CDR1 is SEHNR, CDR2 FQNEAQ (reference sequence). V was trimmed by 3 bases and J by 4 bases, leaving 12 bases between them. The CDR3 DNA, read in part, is TGTGCCAGCAGCTTGTACGATCAGTCCTATGGC. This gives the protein CASSLYDQSYG. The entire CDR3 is CASSLYDQSYGYTF.

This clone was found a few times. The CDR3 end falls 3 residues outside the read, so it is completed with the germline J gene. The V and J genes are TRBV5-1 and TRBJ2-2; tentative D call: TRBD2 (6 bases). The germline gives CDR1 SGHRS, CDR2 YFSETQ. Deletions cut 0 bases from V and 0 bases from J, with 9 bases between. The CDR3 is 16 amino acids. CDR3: CASSLETGANTGELFF. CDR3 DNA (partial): TGCGCCAGCAGCTTGGAAACGGGGGCGAACACCGGGGAG.

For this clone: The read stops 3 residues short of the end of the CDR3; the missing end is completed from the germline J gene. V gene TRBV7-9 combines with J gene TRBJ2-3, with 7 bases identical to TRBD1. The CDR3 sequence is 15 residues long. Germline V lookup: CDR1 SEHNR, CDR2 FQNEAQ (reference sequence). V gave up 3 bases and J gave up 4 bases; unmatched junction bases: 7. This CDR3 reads CASSFDRVGADTQYF. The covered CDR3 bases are TGTGCCAGCAGCTTCGACAGGGTAGGGGCAGATACG.

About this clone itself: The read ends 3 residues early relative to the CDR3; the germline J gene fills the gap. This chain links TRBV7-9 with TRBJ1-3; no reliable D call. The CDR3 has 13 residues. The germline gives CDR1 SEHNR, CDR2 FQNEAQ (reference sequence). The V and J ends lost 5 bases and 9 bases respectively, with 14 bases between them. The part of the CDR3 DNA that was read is TGTGCCAGCAGCCCCGCGAGTGTGAGCACC. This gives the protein CASSPASVST. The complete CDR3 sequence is CASSPASVSTIYF.

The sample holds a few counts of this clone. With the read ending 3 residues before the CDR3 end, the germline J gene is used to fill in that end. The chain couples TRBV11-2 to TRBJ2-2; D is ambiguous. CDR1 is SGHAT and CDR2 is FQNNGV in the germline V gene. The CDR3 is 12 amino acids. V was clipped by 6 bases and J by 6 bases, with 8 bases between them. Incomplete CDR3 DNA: TGTGCCAGCAGGCTGTCGGCCGGGGAG. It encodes CASRLSAGE. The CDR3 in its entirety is CASRLSAGELFF.

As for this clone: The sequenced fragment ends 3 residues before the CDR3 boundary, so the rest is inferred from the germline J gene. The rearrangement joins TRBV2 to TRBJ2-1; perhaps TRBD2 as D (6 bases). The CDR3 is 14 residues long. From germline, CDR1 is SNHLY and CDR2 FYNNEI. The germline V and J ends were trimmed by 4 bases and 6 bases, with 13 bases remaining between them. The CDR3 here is CASSVRLGGNEQFF. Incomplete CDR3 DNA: TGTGCCAGCAGTGTACGTTTGGGGGGCAATGAG.

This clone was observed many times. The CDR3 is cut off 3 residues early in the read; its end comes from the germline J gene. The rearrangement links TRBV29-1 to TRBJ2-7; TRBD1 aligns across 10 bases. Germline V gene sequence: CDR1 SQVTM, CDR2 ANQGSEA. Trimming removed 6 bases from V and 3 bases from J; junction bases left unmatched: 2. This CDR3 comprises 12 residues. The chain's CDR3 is CSVRTGGYEQYF. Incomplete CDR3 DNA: TGCAGCGTCCGGACAGGGGGCTACGAG.

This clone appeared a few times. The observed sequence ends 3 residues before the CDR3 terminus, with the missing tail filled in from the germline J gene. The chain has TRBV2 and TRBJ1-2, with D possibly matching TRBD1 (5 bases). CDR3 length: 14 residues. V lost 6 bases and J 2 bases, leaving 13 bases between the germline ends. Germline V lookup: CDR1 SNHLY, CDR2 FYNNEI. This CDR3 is CASRTGVGNYGYTF. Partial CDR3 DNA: TGTGCCAGCAGAACAGGAGTGGGAAACTATGGC.

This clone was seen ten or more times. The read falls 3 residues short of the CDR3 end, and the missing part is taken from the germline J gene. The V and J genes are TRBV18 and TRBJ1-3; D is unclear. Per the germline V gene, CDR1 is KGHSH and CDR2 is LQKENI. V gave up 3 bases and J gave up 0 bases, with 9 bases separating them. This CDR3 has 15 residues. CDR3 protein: CASSPSQSSGNTIYF. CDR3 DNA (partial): TGTGCCAGCTCACCTTCACAGAGCTCTGGAAACACC.

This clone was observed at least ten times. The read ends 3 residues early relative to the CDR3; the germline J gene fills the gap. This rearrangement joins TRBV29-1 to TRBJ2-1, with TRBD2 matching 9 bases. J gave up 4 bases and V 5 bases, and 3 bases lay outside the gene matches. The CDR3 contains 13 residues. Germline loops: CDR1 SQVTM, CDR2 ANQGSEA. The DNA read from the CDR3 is TGCAGCGTTCGGACTAGCGCTTACAATGAG. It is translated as CSVRTSAYNE. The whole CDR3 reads CSVRTSAYNEQFF.

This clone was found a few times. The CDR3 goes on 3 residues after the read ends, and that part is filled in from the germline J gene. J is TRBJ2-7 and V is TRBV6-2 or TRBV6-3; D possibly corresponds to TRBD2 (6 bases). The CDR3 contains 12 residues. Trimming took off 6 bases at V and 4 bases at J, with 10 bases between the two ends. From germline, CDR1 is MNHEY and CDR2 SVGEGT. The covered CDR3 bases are TGTGCCAGCAGGCCGGGACTTTACGAG. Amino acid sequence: CASRPGLYE. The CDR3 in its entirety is CASRPGLYEQYF.

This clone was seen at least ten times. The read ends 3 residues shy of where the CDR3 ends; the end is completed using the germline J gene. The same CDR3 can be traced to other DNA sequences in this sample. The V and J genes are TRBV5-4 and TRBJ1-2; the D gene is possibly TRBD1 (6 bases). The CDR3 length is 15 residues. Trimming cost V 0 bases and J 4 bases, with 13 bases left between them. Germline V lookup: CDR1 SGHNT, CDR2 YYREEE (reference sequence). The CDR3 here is CASSLGQGNSYGYTF. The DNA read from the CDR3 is TGTGCCAGCAGCTTGGGGCAGGGGAATTCCTATGGC.

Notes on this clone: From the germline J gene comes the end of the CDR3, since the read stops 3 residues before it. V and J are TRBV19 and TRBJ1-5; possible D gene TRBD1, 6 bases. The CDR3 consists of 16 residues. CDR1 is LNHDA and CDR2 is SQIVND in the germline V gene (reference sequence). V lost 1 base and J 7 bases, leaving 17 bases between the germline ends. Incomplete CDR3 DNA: TGTGCCAGTAGTATAGGTCGGGACACCTCAGCGCAGCCC. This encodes CASSIGRDTSAQP. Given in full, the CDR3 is CASSIGRDTSAQPQHF.

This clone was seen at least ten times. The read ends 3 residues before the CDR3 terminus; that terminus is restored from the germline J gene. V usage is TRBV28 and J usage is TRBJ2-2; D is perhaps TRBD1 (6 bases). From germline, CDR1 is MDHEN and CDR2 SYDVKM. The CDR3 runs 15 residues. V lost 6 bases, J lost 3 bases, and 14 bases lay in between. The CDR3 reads CASRRQVIYTGELFF. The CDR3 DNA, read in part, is TGTGCCAGCAGGCGACAGGTGATTTACACCGGGGAG.

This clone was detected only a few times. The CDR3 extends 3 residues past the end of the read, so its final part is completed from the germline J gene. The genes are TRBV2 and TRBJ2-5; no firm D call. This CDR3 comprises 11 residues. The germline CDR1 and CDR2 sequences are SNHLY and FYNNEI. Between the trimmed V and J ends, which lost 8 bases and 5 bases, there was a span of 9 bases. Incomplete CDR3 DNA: TGTGCCAGCGCCTTGAGGGAGACC. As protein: CASALRET. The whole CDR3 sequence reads CASALRETQYF.

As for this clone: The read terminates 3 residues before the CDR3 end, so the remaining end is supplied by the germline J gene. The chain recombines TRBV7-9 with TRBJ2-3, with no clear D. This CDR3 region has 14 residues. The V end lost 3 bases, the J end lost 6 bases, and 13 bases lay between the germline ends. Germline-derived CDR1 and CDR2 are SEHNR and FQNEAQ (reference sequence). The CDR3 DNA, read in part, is TGTGCCAGCAGCTTCTGGAAGCTCGGGGATACG. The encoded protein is CASSFWKLGDT. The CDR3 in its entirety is CASSFWKLGDTQYF.

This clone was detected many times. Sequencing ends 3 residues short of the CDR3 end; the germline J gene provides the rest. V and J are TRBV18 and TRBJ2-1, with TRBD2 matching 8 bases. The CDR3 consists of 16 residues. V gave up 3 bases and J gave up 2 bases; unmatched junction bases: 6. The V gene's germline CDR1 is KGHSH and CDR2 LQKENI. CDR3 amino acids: CASSPGTSGTYNEQFF. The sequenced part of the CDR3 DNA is TGTGCCAGCTCACCGGGAACTAGCGGTACCTACAATGAG.

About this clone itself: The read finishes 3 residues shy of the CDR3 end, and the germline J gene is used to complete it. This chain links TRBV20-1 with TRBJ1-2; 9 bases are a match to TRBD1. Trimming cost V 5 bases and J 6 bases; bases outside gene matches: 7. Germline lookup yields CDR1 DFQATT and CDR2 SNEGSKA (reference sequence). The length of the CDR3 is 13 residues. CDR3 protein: CSAATGGRDGYTF. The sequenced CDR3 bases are TGCAGTGCTGCTACAGGGGGCAGAGATGGC.

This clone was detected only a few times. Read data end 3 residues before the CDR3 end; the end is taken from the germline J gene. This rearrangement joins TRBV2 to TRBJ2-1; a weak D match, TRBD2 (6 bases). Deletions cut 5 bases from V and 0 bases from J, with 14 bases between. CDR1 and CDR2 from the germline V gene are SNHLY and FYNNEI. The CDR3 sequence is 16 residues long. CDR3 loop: CASSYRAGISYNEQFF. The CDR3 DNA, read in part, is TGTGCCAGCAGTTATCGGGCGGGAATCTCCTACAATGAG.

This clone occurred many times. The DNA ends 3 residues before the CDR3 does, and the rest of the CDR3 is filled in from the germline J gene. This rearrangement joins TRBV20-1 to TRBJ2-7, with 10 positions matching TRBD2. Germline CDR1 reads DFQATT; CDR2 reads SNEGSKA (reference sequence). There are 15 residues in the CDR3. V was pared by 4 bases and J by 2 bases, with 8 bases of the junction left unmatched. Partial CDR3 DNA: TGCAGTGCTACGTCGGCCCTAGCGGGAGCCTACGAG. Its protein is CSATSALAGAYE. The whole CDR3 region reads CSATSALAGAYEQYF.

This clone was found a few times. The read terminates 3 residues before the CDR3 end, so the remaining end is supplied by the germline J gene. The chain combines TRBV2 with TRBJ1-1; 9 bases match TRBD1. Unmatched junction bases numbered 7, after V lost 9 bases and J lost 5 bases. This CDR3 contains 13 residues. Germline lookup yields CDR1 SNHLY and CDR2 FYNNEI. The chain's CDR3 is CASWLTGGTEAFF. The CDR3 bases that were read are TGTGCCAGTTGGCTGACAGGGGGGACTGAA.

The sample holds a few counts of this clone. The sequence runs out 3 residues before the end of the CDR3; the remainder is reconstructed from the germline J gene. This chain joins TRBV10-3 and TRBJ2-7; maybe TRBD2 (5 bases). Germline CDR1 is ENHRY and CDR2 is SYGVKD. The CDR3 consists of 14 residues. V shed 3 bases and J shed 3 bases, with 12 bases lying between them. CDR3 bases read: TGTGCCATCAGTGATACTAGACCTTTCTACGAG. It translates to CAISDTRPFYE. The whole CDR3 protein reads CAISDTRPFYEQYF.

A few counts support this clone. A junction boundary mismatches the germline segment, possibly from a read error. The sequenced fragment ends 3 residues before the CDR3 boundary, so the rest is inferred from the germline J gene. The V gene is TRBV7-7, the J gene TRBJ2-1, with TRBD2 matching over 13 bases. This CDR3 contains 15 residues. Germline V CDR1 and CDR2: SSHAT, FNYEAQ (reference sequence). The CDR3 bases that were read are TGTGCTAGCAGCCCGAGGACTAGCGGGAGCGATGAG. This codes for CASSPRTSGSDE. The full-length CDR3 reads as CASSPRTSGSDEQFF.

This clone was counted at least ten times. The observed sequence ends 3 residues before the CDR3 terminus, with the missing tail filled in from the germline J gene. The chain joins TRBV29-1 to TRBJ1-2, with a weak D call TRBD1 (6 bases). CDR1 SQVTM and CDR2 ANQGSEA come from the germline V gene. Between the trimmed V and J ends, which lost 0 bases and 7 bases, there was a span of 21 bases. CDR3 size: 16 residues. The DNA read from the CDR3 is TGCAGCGTTGAAGATCTCCAAGGGGGGGGCGCCGGTGGC. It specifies CSVEDLQGGGAGG. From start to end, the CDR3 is CSVEDLQGGGAGGYTF.